One sample yielded the 26 T cell receptor beta chains listed below, sequenced in a study of regulatory T cells in long-lasting Graves disease (dated by TCRdb to the early 2020s). The time point label here, explained by the study, means: newly diagnosed GD, antithyroid drugs for less than 3 months. RNA was extracted from PBMCs in TRIzol for both TCR sequencing and RNA sequencing. Libraries were made using multiplex PCR. Sequencing used an Illumina HiSeq 4000. To build TCR beta libraries, CDR3 regions were amplified by Arm-PCR using iRepertoire HTBI primers. The public sequencing data were trimmed at Q25 with fastp and processed into clonotypes with MiXCR by TCRdb, which kept only in-frame beta chains. Each CDR3 protein appears once, grouped with its most common genes and DNA. This sample is represented by about 450,000 distinct CDR3 sequences; roughly 17% of them were singletons. The ten biggest clones cover around 11% of the sample.

The data also belong to a second study, concerning T cells in Graves' hyperthyroidism and ophthalmopathy.

The sequencing here drew on peripheral blood mononuclear cells (PBMCs), taken at new diagnosis, from a patient treated with antithyroid drugs. All receptors derive from a young woman with Graves disease. Donor details come from another sample of the same person, matched by shared clones.

This clonotype was recorded many times. The gene calls are TRBV27 and TRBJ2-7; 7 nucleotides align to TRBD1. Germline-derived CDR1 and CDR2 are MNHEY and SMNVEV (reference sequence). J lost 3 bases, V lost 3 bases, and 11 bases had no gene match. This CDR3 has 16 amino acids. CDR3 amino acids: CASSFTLTGANYEQYF. The CDR3 region has the DNA TGTGCCAGCAGTTTCACGTTAACAGGGGCTAACTACGAGCAGTACTTC.

Many counts were recorded for this clonotype. This chain connects TRBV6-2 or TRBV6-3 to TRBJ1-1, with TRBD1 as a possible D gene (6 bases). The CDR3 length is 12 residues. The ends were cut back, 0 bases at V and 8 bases at J, with 7 bases in the middle. Germline CDR1 reads MNHEY; CDR2 reads SVGEGT. The CDR3 protein is CASSYSDREAFF. The DNA for the CDR3 is TGTGCCAGCAGTTACTCTGACAGGGAAGCTTTCTTT.

The chain carries TRBV7-2 and TRBJ2-1, with D tentatively TRBD2 (6 bases). The length of the CDR3 is 15 residues. Germline V gene lookup returns CDR1 SGHTA and CDR2 FQGNSA. Trimming removed 7 bases at V and 2 bases at J, with 15 bases between. CDR3 nucleotides: TGTGCCAGCAAAGAGGACTATCCGCCCTACAATGAGCAGTTCTTC. Translated: CASKEDYPPYNEQFF.

Of note for this clonotype: A read error may account for a junction end that differs from germline. This CDR3 reads CASSQAAGAGTYEQYF. Written as DNA, the CDR3 is TGCGCCAGCAGCCAAGCAGCAGGGGCGGGGACCTACGAGCAGTACTTC. The chain is built from TRBV7-9 and TRBJ2-7; D tentatively reads TRBD1 or TRBD2 (6 bases each). The germline V gene encodes CDR1 SEHNR and CDR2 FQNEAQ (reference sequence). This CDR3 is 16 amino acids long.

This clonotype was seen repeatedly, ten times or more. This sequence joins TRBV6-1 and TRBJ2-3; 7 bases map to TRBD2. The trim removed 5 bases at V and 0 bases at J, leaving 5 bases unmatched. This CDR3 comprises 15 residues. Germline-derived CDR1 and CDR2 are MNHNS and SASEGT. The CDR3 reads CASSQQRDSTDTQYF. CDR3 sequence (DNA): TGTGCCAGCAGTCAACAGCGGGATAGCACAGATACGCAGTATTTT.

In this sample, this clonotype turned up many times. CDR3 in DNA: TGTGCCACCAGCAGAGATCTGGTAGGGGTGAGGAGCTCCTACAATGAGCAGTTCTTC. Its protein is CATSRDLVGVRSSYNEQFF. V gene TRBV15 combines with J gene TRBJ2-1; a possible D gene is TRBD1 (5 bases). Trimming cost V 0 bases and J 0 bases, with 18 bases left between them. The CDR3 spans 19 residues. Germline assignment: CDR1 LNHNV and CDR2 YYDKDF (reference sequence).

Note on this clonotype: A much larger clone lies a single base off, so this may be a read error. The chain has TRBV20-1 and TRBJ2-1; 7 positions match TRBD2. The germline V gene has CDR1 DFQATT and CDR2 SNEGSKA (reference sequence). This CDR3 spans 15 amino acids. V dropped 3 bases and J dropped 10; count of bases not matched to a gene: 15. The CDR3 DNA reads TGCAGTGCTAGGCCCATTGATAGAGGGGACTACGAGCAGTTCTTC. Translation: CSARPIDRGDYEQFF.

Ten or more counts support this clonotype. The chain is built from TRBV6-1 and TRBJ2-7; the D gene is possibly TRBD1 (6 bases). Trimming left V 6 bases short and J 5 bases short, with 14 bases between. CDR3 length equals 13 residues. Germline V gene sequence: CDR1 MNHNS, CDR2 SASEGT. The DNA for the CDR3 is TGTGCCAGCAGGCCGTGGACAGTGGACGAGCAGTACTTC. Its translation: CASRPWTVDEQYF.

This clonotype was detected many times. The J gene is TRBJ2-1, the V gene TRBV5-1; 9 nucleotides line up with TRBD2. The CDR3 extends over 15 amino acids. V was pared by 0 bases and J by 7 bases, with 5 bases of the junction left unmatched. The germline gives CDR1 SGHRS, CDR2 YFSETQ. DNA for the CDR3: TGCGCCAGCAGCTTGGATCTAGCGGGGTATAATGAGCAGTTCTTC. Protein: CASSLDLAGYNEQFF. Looking up the rest from reference TRBV5-1 and TRBJ2-1 gives the full variable domain: KAGVTQTPRYLIKTRGQQVTLSCSPISGHRSVSWYQQTPGQGLQFLFEYFSETQRNKGNFPGRFSGRQFSNSRSEMNVSTLELGDSALYLCASSLDLAGYNEQFFGPGTRLTVL.

The gene calls are TRBV7-8 and TRBJ2-1, with D maybe TRBD2 (6 bases). Trimming took 0 bases from V and 3 from J, leaving 15 bases between them. Per germline, CDR1 SGHVS and CDR2 FQNEAQ. The CDR3 has 17 residues. CDR3 DNA: TGTGCCAGCAGCTTAGCGCGGGGCTTTGAGGTCTACAATGAGCAGTTCTTC. This sequence encodes CASSLARGFEVYNEQFF.

This clonotype has at least ten counts. The chain has TRBV5-1 and TRBJ2-2, with 7 bases fitting TRBD2. The CDR3 consists of 17 residues. After removal of 2 bases from V and 7 bases from J, the junction contained 14 bases not matched to a gene. Looked up from germline, CDR1 is SGHRS and CDR2 is YFSETQ. CDR3 sequence: CASSFGRASGTDGELFF. In DNA form, the CDR3 reads TGCGCCAGCAGCTTTGGACGCGCCAGCGGGACTGACGGGGAGCTGTTTTTT. Full variable domain (remainder filled in from reference TRBV5-1 and TRBJ2-2): KAGVTQTPRYLIKTRGQQVTLSCSPISGHRSVSWYQQTPGQGLQFLFEYFSETQRNKGNFPGRFSGRQFSNSRSEMNVSTLELGDSALYLCASSFGRASGTDGELFFGEGSRLTVL.

At least ten counts were recorded for this clonotype. The chain carries TRBV12-5 and TRBJ1-2, with unresolved D. The CDR3 is 16 amino acids. Germline CDR1 LGHNT, CDR2 FRNRAP. V was pared by 1 base and J by 4 bases, with 16 bases between. The CDR3 reads CASGLADPYPTYGYTF. CDR3 nucleotide sequence: TGTGCTAGTGGTTTGGCCGACCCGTACCCTACCTATGGCTACACCTTC.

The V and J genes are TRBV29-1 and TRBJ1-2, with 7 nucleotides matching TRBD1. Germline-derived CDR1 and CDR2 are SQVTM and ANQGSEA. The V segment lost 0 bases and the J segment 6 bases; nucleotides outside the gene matches: 10. This CDR3 comprises 15 residues. The DNA for the CDR3 is TGCAGCGTTGAAGATGCCCTGCCAGGGGGGAATGGCTACACCTTC. Encoded protein: CSVEDALPGGNGYTF.

The table lists this clonotype with many counts. The CDR3 is CASSLGRWGNQPQHF. The CDR3 DNA reads TGTGCCAGCTCACTTGGCCGGTGGGGCAATCAGCCCCAGCATTTT. This sequence joins TRBV18 and TRBJ1-5; D ambiguous. Germline CDR1 and CDR2: KGHSH and LQKENI. The CDR3 contains 15 residues. Trimming removed 4 bases from V and 2 bases from J, with 12 bases in between.

This clonotype appeared many times. The gene calls are TRBV3-1 and TRBJ1-5; the D is unclear. Per germline, CDR1 LGHDT and CDR2 YNNKEL (reference sequence). Between the trimmed V and J ends, which lost 3 bases and 5 bases, there was a span of 5 bases. The CDR3 consists of 12 residues. This chain's CDR3 is CASSQSDQPQHF. CDR3 coding DNA: TGTGCCAGCAGCCAGAGTGATCAGCCCCAGCATTTT.

Remarks on this clonotype: With a far larger clone one base away, a read error is the likely cause. The chain employs TRBV27 and TRBJ2-5, with D uncertain. Per the germline V gene, CDR1 is MNHEY and CDR2 is SMNVEV (reference sequence). The CDR3 length is 12 residues. Trimming took off 11 bases at V and 4 bases at J, with 14 bases between the two ends. In nucleotides, the CDR3 is TGTGCCTCCAAAGGTTCTAGAGAGACCCAGTACTTC. Amino acids: CASKGSRETQYF.

This clonotype was seen at least ten times. The chain carries TRBV20-1 and TRBJ2-3; 9 bases map to TRBD2. V lost 5 bases, J lost 2 bases, and 5 bases stayed unmatched. Germline V gene sequence: CDR1 DFQATT, CDR2 SNEGSKA (reference sequence). The CDR3 runs 14 residues. CDR3 coding DNA: TGCAGTGCTCTATCTAGCGGGGACACAGATACGCAGTATTTT. Protein product: CSALSSGDTDTQYF.

This clonotype has a count of ten or more. CDR3 in amino acids: CASRLTDTQYF. CDR3 nucleotide sequence: TGTGCCAGCCGACTCACAGATACGCAGTATTTT. The chain couples TRBV2 to TRBJ2-3; D gene uncertain. Trimming left V 8 bases short and J 2 bases short, with 5 bases between. The CDR3 spans 11 residues. Germline-derived CDR1 and CDR2 are SNHLY and FYNNEI.

This clonotype was seen ten or more times. This rearrangement joins TRBV5-1 to TRBJ2-4; 10 positions match TRBD1. The CDR3 contains 15 residues. The V gene's germline CDR1 is SGHRS and CDR2 YFSETQ. After removal of 2 bases from V and 6 bases from J, the junction contained 5 bases not matched to a gene. This CDR3 is CASSFDRGRGNIQYF. The DNA for the CDR3 is TGCGCCAGCAGCTTTGACAGGGGGCGCGGAAACATTCAGTACTTC.

This clonotype was picked up many times. The chain is built from TRBV11-2 and TRBJ1-1; D gene unclear. V lost 5 bases, J lost 0 bases, and 13 bases lay in between. CDR3 length equals 15 residues. CDR1 is SGHAT and CDR2 is FQNNGV in the germline V gene. The DNA of the CDR3 is TGTGCCAGCAGCCAAGATCGACAAATGAACACTGAAGCTTTCTTT. This encodes CASSQDRQMNTEAFF.

This clonotype was seen repeatedly, ten times or more. The chain carries TRBV18 and TRBJ2-7; maybe TRBD1 (5 bases). The ends were cut back, 3 bases at V and 2 bases at J, with 11 bases in the middle. From germline, CDR1 is KGHSH and CDR2 LQKENI. CDR3 length equals 14 residues. In nucleotides, the CDR3 is TGTGCCAGCTCACCTCGCCAGGGAACCTACGAGCAGTACTTC. Its protein is CASSPRQGTYEQYF.

This clonotype appeared many times. The chain uses TRBV15 and TRBJ2-3; D unresolved. The V end lost 0 bases, the J end lost 5 bases, and 6 bases lay between the germline ends. The CDR3 is 13 residues long. Per germline, CDR1 LNHNV and CDR2 YYDKDF (reference sequence). CDR3 region: CATSRDLGDTQYF. The CDR3 region has the DNA TGTGCCACCAGCAGAGATTTGGGAGATACGCAGTATTTT.

CDR3 in amino acids: CASKGQGISYEQYF. The CDR3 nucleotides are TGTGCCAGCAAGGGACAGGGGATTTCCTACGAGCAGTACTTC. The J gene is TRBJ2-7, the V gene TRBV6-1; 10 bases are shared with TRBD1. The CDR3 covers 14 residues. The trim removed 7 bases at V and 1 base at J, leaving 4 bases unmatched. Germline V lookup: CDR1 MNHNS, CDR2 SASEGT.

This clonotype was counted only a few times. The chain couples TRBV14 to TRBJ1-2; D ambiguous. Trimming left V 0 bases short and J 5 bases short, with 16 bases between. Germline CDR1 reads SGHDN; CDR2 reads FVKESK. The CDR3 contains 16 residues. CDR3 in amino acids: CASSQDGRLANYGYTF. As DNA, the CDR3 is TGTGCCAGCAGCCAAGATGGCAGGTTGGCGAATTATGGCTACACCTTC.

This clonotype was picked up many times. The J gene is TRBJ1-2, the V gene TRBV7-2, with 8 bases lining up with TRBD1. V shed 8 bases and J 2 bases; nucleotides not matched to a gene: 10. There are 15 residues in the CDR3. Germline CDR1 and CDR2: SGHTA and FQGNSA. CDR3 coding DNA: TGTGCCAGCCGTTCCGGTCAGGGGGCCAACTATGGCTACACCTTC. Its translation is CASRSGQGANYGYTF.

This rearrangement joins TRBV19 to TRBJ1-1; D is uncertain. Germline V gene lookup returns CDR1 LNHDA and CDR2 SQIVND (reference sequence). The CDR3 has 15 amino acids. Trimming cost V 5 bases and J 0 bases, with 13 bases left between them. CDR3 DNA: TGTGCCAGTAGTCCCCTAGCCTCAATGAACACTGAAGCTTTCTTT. As protein: CASSPLASMNTEAFF.